What follows are 21 T cell receptor beta chains derived from one specimen sequenced in a study of blood T cells in healthy people across ages. A second PCR, run for about 6 to 11 cycles, used a sample-barcoded 5' primer plus a J-beta primer mix. Each CDR3 protein gets one entry after TCRdb re-called the 5' RACE reads with MiXCR. The table includes some 1.5 million distinct CDR3 sequences, 35% to 45% detected once. The sequencing input was blood. Source of these receptors: a woman between 18 and 29 years old in good health.

This rearrangement joins TRBV7-2 to TRBJ2-5; possibly TRBD2 for D (6 bases). The CDR3 contains 15 residues. V was clipped by 1 base and J by 6 bases, with 15 bases between them. The germline V gene has CDR1 SGHTA and CDR2 FQGNSA. The CDR3 nucleotides are TGTGCCAGCAGCTTAGGGCCTAGCGAACTGAAGACCCAGTACTTC. Encoded protein: CASSLGPSELKTQYF.

This clonotype was counted a few times. V is TRBV27 and J is TRBJ1-2; D not certain. Germline V gene sequence: CDR1 MNHEY, CDR2 SMNVEV (reference sequence). The CDR3 loop spans 12 amino acids. The V and J ends lost 6 bases and 12 bases respectively, with 17 bases between them. Here the CDR3 reads CASRSRTHRHTF. As DNA, the CDR3 is TGTGCCAGCAGGTCCAGGACCCACCGGCACACCTTC.

This chain uses TRBV29-1 with TRBJ1-1; D is perhaps TRBD1 (5 bases). Germline CDR1 SQVTM, CDR2 ANQGSEA. There are 15 residues in the CDR3. Between the trimmed V and J ends, which lost 4 bases and 4 bases, there was a span of 19 bases. CDR3 protein: CSVGIGTPEGTEAFF. The CDR3 DNA sequence: TGCAGCGTTGGTATTGGGACCCCCGAGGGCACTGAAGCTTTCTTT.

The V gene is TRBV7-2, the J gene TRBJ2-3, with a possible D match to TRBD2 (5 bases). V was clipped by 0 bases and J by 0 bases, with 22 bases between them. In germline, CDR1 is SGHTA, CDR2 FQGNSA. CDR3 length: 20 amino acids. The CDR3 nucleotides read TGTGCCAGCAGCTTAGCGCAGAACCGCCGGGGTGGTTCTAGCACAGATACGCAGTATTTT. This codes for CASSLAQNRRGGSSTDTQYF.

The rearrangement links TRBV29-1 to TRBJ2-1; D unclear. Germline CDR1 is SQVTM and CDR2 is ANQGSEA. This CDR3 has 15 amino acids. V was trimmed by 0 bases and J by 12 bases, leaving 21 bases between them. CDR3 bases: TGCAGCGTTGAAGATCCCGCCCCGACCCGTAGGAGGCAGTTCTTC. It codes for CSVEDPAPTRRRQFF.

Note on this clonotype: At one end the junction does not follow the germline gene, possibly because of a read error. The V gene is TRBV4-1, the J gene TRBJ2-1, with 15 bases aligning to TRBD2. The germline CDR1 and CDR2 sequences are MGHRA and YSYEKL. The CDR3 is 18 amino acids. The CDR3 coding sequence is TGCGCCAGCGGCCAAGTAGATCTGGGACTAGCGGGGGGAAATGAGCAGTTCTTC. Residues: CASGQVDLGLAGGNEQFF.

There are many counts of this clonotype. This sequence joins TRBV9 and TRBJ2-7; unclear D gene. This CDR3 is 9 amino acids long. Trimming stripped 4 bases from V and 4 bases from J, with 0 bases between. Germline values: CDR1 SGDLS, CDR2 YYNGEE. This CDR3 reads CASSYEQYF. The CDR3 DNA is TGTGCCAGCAGCTACGAGCAGTACTTC. Based on the CDR3 plus reference TRBV9 and TRBJ2-7, the full variable domain is DSGVTQTPKHLITATGQRVTLRCSPRSGDLSVYWYQQSLDQGLQFLIQYYNGEERAKGNILERFSAQQFPDLHSELNLSSLELGDSALYFCASSYEQYFGPGTRLTVT.

This clonotype showed up just a few times. The genes are TRBV20-1 and TRBJ2-1; D not certain. Germline V gene sequence: CDR1 DFQATT, CDR2 SNEGSKA (reference sequence). The CDR3 is 15 amino acids. V was pared by 0 bases and J by 4 bases, with 13 bases between. DNA for the CDR3: TGCAGTGCTAGAGATGCCCAGTGGGTTTACAATGAGCAGTTCTTC. Translated, it gives CSARDAQWVYNEQFF.

This clonotype was observed a handful of times. This rearrangement joins TRBV27 to TRBJ2-7; D might be TRBD2 (6 bases). The length of the CDR3 is 15 residues. V lost 3 bases to trimming and J lost 7 bases, with 19 bases between them. CDR1 and CDR2 (germline): MNHEY, SMNVEV (reference sequence). The CDR3 DNA follows: TGTGCCAGCAGTTTCAGGGCAGGGACCGGGAGTGAGCAGTACTTC. It is translated as CASSFRAGTGSEQYF.

This clonotype has just a few counts. This CDR3 is CASSHWGGEAFF. CDR3 in DNA: TGTGCCAGCAGCCATTGGGGCGGTGAAGCTTTCTTT. The J gene is TRBJ1-1, the V gene TRBV7-2; D may be TRBD1 (5 bases). Trimming stripped 5 bases from V and 7 bases from J, with 11 bases between. CDR3 length: 12 amino acids. Germline loops: CDR1 SGHTA, CDR2 FQGNSA. Complete variable domain (other parts from reference TRBV7-2 and TRBJ1-1): GAGVSQSPSNKVTEKGKDVELRCDPISGHTALYWYRQSLGQGLEFLIYFQGNSAPDKSGLPSDRFSAERTGGSVSTLTIQRTQQEDSAVYLCASSHWGGEAFFGQGTRLTVV.

The V gene is TRBV27, the J gene TRBJ2-3; perhaps TRBD1 as D (5 bases). The length of the CDR3 is 14 residues. The V and J ends lost 7 bases and 2 bases respectively, with 13 bases between them. Per the germline V gene, CDR1 is MNHEY and CDR2 is SMNVEV (reference sequence). The CDR3 DNA is TGTGCCAGCACAGGGTTCCCGCCCACAGATACGCAGTATTTT. Protein product: CASTGFPPTDTQYF.

This clonotype has a count of ten or more. The rearrangement links TRBV10-3 to TRBJ1-2; TRBD1 might be the D (6 bases). The CDR3 is 17 amino acids. Per germline, CDR1 ENHRY and CDR2 SYGVKD. The V gene lost 8 bases and the J gene lost 4 bases, with 26 bases spanning the gap. The CDR3 protein is CAIFSNSQPGHIYGYTF. The CDR3 DNA sequence: TGTGCCATCTTTTCCAATTCCCAACCGGGACACATCTATGGCTACACCTTC.

This clonotype has more than one count but fewer than ten. The CDR3 bases are TGTGCCAGCAGCTTAGCGCGGCCAGCGGATGAGCAGTTCTTC. Translation: CASSLARPADEQFF. The rearrangement links TRBV7-2 to TRBJ2-1; D perhaps matches TRBD2 (5 bases). Trimming removed 0 bases at V and 8 bases at J, with 11 bases between. The CDR3 is 14 residues long. Germline values: CDR1 SGHTA, CDR2 FQGNSA.

This chain's CDR3 is CASGPSPGGGQFF. For the CDR3, the DNA is TGTGCCAGCGGCCCGAGCCCAGGGGGAGGGCAGTTCTTC. The V and J genes are TRBV9 and TRBJ2-1; TRBD1 might be the D (7 bases). CDR1 and CDR2 from the germline V gene are SGDLS and YYNGEE. V lost 7 bases to trimming and J lost 12 bases, with 20 bases between them. The CDR3 length is 13 residues.

This clonotype has only a few counts. The J gene is TRBJ1-4, the V gene TRBV28; unclear D gene. The CDR3 is 14 residues long. Germline V gives CDR1 MDHEN, CDR2 SYDVKM. Deletions cut 5 bases from V and 10 bases from J, with 17 bases between. The CDR3 nucleotides read TGTGCCAGCAGTAAAGAACCTACGACGGGAAAACTGTTTTTT. The encoded protein is CASSKEPTTGKLFF.

The genes are TRBV7-2 and TRBJ2-6, with unresolved D. Trimming stripped 2 bases from V and 2 bases from J, with 7 bases between. The CDR3 runs to 15 residues. In germline, CDR1 is SGHTA, CDR2 FQGNSA. The CDR3 sequence is CASSLNPAGANVLTF. CDR3 bases: TGTGCCAGCAGCTTAAACCCAGCTGGGGCCAACGTCCTGACTTTC.

V usage is TRBV27 and J usage is TRBJ1-1; 11 nucleotides align to TRBD1. Germline values: CDR1 MNHEY, CDR2 SMNVEV (reference sequence). J was trimmed by 4 bases and V by 6 bases; bases with no gene match: 4. This CDR3 contains 14 residues. DNA of the CDR3: TGTGCCAGCAGGGGGACAGGGGGAAGCACTGAAGCTTTCTTT. Amino acids: CASRGTGGSTEAFF.

The chain uses TRBV6-2 or TRBV6-3 and TRBJ2-1; D gene ambiguous. The CDR3 is 14 amino acids. CDR1 is MNHEY, CDR2 SVGEGT, per germline. Trimming shortened V by 0 bases and J by 8 bases, and 11 bases separated the two germline ends. CDR3 residues: CASSYSPQLHEQFF. DNA of the CDR3: TGTGCCAGCAGTTACTCGCCCCAGTTGCATGAGCAGTTCTTC.

This clonotype showed up many times. V is TRBV29-1 and J is TRBJ2-4; D may match TRBD1 or TRBD2 (5 bases each). Germline-derived CDR1 and CDR2 are SQVTM and ANQGSEA. V was pared by 2 bases and J by 8 bases, with 16 bases between. This CDR3 has 14 residues. The CDR3 spells CSVELRGRGDIQYF. DNA for the CDR3: TGCAGCGTTGAACTACGGGGCCGAGGCGACATTCAGTACTTC. Full variable domain (outside the CDR3, taken from reference TRBV29-1 and TRBJ2-4): SAVISQKPSRDICQRGTSLTIQCQVDSQVTMMFWYRQQPGQSLTLIATANQGSEATYESGFVIDKFPISRPNLTFSTLTVSNMSPEDSSIYLCSVELRGRGDIQYFGAGTRLSVL.

Turning to this clonotype: Sequence at one end of the junction differs from germline and may be a read error. The genes are TRBV7-2 and TRBJ1-6, with a tentative D call TRBD1 (6 bases). The germline CDR1 and CDR2 sequences are SGHTA and FQGNSA. The CDR3 totals 15 residues. The CDR3 loop reads CASSFRGALDSPPHF. The CDR3, as DNA: TGTGCCAGCAGCTTCCGGGGGGCTTTAGATTCACCCCCCCACTTT. Together with reference TRBV7-2 and TRBJ1-6, the CDR3 gives the full variable domain: GAGVSQSPSNKVTEKGKDVELRCDPISGHTALYWYRQSLGQGLEFLIYFQGNSAPDKSGLPSDRFSAERTGGSVSTLTIQRTQQEDSAVYLCASSFRGALDSPPHFGNGTRLTVT.

V gene TRBV4-1 combines with J gene TRBJ2-5, with D perhaps matching TRBD1 (5 bases). The CDR3 has 17 amino acids. Trimming stripped 0 bases from V and 5 bases from J, with 19 bases between. Looked up from germline, CDR1 is MGHRA and CDR2 is YSYEKL. The CDR3 region is CASSQDGLQALGETQYF. For the CDR3, the DNA is TGCGCCAGCAGCCAAGACGGCCTACAGGCCCTCGGGGAGACCCAGTACTTC.